The rows below give T cell receptor beta chains drawn from one sample of a study of preoperative IRX-2 immunotherapy in early breast cancer. Clones were read by immunoSEQ multiplex PCR, and TCRdb kept only the in-frame ones, dropping some. The repertoire consists of 30,000 to 45,000 clones, with around four fifths occurring once and the leading ten covering around 1.5%. The sample consisted of lymph node tissue, taken after IRX-2 immunotherapy. These receptors originate from a human donor with breast cancer. Each CDR3 is given with its conserved first and last residue. A D gene is named only where the DNA matches it firmly. Clone size is given for some rows only: seen once, a few or many times, or a class if the clone is expanded.

TRBV5-1	NA	TRBJ2-7	NA	CASSLGTIPYEQYF	TGCGCCAGCAGCTTGGGGACAATCCCCTACGAGCAGTACTTC
TRBV6-8	NA	TRBJ1-2	NA	CASSYELFNYGYTF	TGTGCCAGCAGTTACGAGCTATTTAACTATGGCTACACCTTC
TRBV11-3	NA	TRBJ1-1	NA	CASTPTTGLMGTEAFF	TGTGCCAGCACCCCAACTACAGGGCTCATGGGCACTGAAGCTTTCTTT
TRBV29-1	TRBD1	TRBJ2-1	NA	CSVEDLGTGGSDEQFF	TGCAGCGTTGAAGACCTAGGGACAGGGGGTTCGGATGAGCAGTTCTTC
TRBV7-5	NA	TRBJ2-3	NA	CASSLRGPRASGRTDMQYF	TGTGCCAGCAGCTTAAGGGGTCCCCGGGCTAGCGGCCGCACAGATATGCAGTATTTT
TRBV10-2	NA	TRBJ2-7	NA	CASRGVTGRSYEQYF	TGCGCCAGCAGGGGGGTGACGGGCCGCTCCTACGAGCAGTACTTC
TRBV11-3	NA	TRBJ2-5	few	CASVREVGQETQYF	TGTGCCAGCGTAAGGGAAGTAGGCCAAGAGACCCAGTACTTC
TRBV28	NA	TRBJ1-6	NA	CASSSGPGSLHF	TGTGCCAGCAGTTCAGGCCCCGGCTCCCTCCACTTT
TRBV11-3	TRBD1	TRBJ2-2	NA	CASSFFPTGPTGELFF	TGTGCCAGCAGCTTTTTCCCGACAGGGCCAACCGGGGAGCTGTTTTTT
TRBV6-8	TRBD2	TRBJ2-5	NA	CASSSHGGGSKTQYF	TGTGCCAGCAGTTCCCACGGCGGGGGGTCCAAGACCCAGTACTTC
TRBV6-8	TRBD1	TRBJ1-5	NA	CASSYSTGWGGEPQHF	TGTGCCAGCAGTTACTCGACAGGGTGGGGCGGGGAGCCCCAGCATTTT
TRBV18	NA	TRBJ1-2	NA	CASSPPGGPYGYTF	TGTGCCAGCTCACCACCGGGGGGGCCCTATGGCTACACCTTC
TRBV7-4	NA	TRBJ2-3	NA	CASSSGPTLAQYF	TGTGCCAGCAGCTCCGGGCCGACTTTGGCGCAGTATTTT
TRBV5-1	TRBD2	TRBJ2-1	NA	CASSVSGTSGGVHEQFF	TGCGCCAGCAGCGTCTCCGGGACTAGCGGGGGGGTACATGAGCAGTTCTTC
TRBV6-8	TRBD1	TRBJ2-1	NA	CASTPDRASYNEQFF	TGTGCCAGCACCCCGGACAGGGCGTCCTACAATGAGCAGTTCTTC
TRBV19	NA	TRBJ1-2	NA	CASSPFEGRDGYTF	TGTGCCAGTAGCCCCTTCGAAGGGAGGGATGGCTACACCTTC
TRBV11-3	NA	TRBJ1-1	NA	CASSSPPGKTEAFF	TGTGCCAGCAGCTCACCTCCAGGGAAAACTGAAGCTTTCTTT
TRBV11-3	TRBD2	TRBJ2-1	NA	CASSSGLAHNEQFF	TGTGCCAGCAGCTCGGGACTAGCCCACAATGAGCAGTTCTTC
TRBV6-8	NA	TRBJ1-1	few	CASSWGRNTEAFF	TGTGCCAGCAGTTGGGGACGAAACACTGAAGCTTTCTTT
TRBV18	NA	TRBJ1-6	NA	CASSPTGGAGGSYNSPLHF	TGTGCCAGCTCCCCGACCGGAGGGGCGGGTGGCTCCTATAATTCACCCCTCCACTTT
TRBV6-8	TRBD1	TRBJ2-2	NA	CAIRSGQGVTGELFF	TGTGCCATCAGATCGGGGCAGGGGGTCACCGGGGAGCTGTTTTTT
TRBV19	NA	TRBJ1-6	NA	CASSADYNSPLHF	TGTGCCAGTAGCGCGGACTATAATTCACCCCTCCACTTT
TRBV19	NA	TRBJ2-1	once	CASSIGGAGSGQFF	TGTGCCAGTAGTATAGGCGGGGCCGGGAGCGGGCAGTTCTTC
TRBV6-7	TRBD2	TRBJ2-7	once	CATTSGDSYEQYF	TGTGCCACCACTAGCGGGGACTCCTACGAGCAGTACTTC
TRBV11-3	TRBD1	TRBJ1-2	NA	CASSSADRGRLVYGYTF	TGTGCCAGCAGCTCGGCGGACAGGGGGCGATTAGTATATGGCTACACCTTC
TRBV29-1	NA	TRBJ1-1	NA	CSGDQGWSLGEAFF	TGCAGCGGCGATCAGGGCTGGTCGTTAGGTGAAGCTTTCTTT
TRBV6-8	TRBD1	TRBJ1-1	NA	CASSDGTATFNTEAFF	TGTGCCAGCAGTGATGGGACAGCGACGTTCAACACTGAAGCTTTCTTT
TRBV11-3	TRBD1	TRBJ1-2	once	CASRSRTGRNYGYTF	TGTGCCAGCAGAAGTAGGACAGGGCGAAACTATGGCTACACCTTC
TRBV28	NA	TRBJ2-3	NA	CASSQLVGPTDTQYF	TGTGCCAGCAGCCAACTGGTCGGCCCCACAGATACGCAGTATTTT
TRBV29-1	TRBD1	TRBJ2-5	NA	CSVARTGEETQYF	TGCAGCGTTGCTAGGACAGGGGAAGAGACCCAGTACTTC
TRBV19	NA	TRBJ1-1	few	CASSQRQPSTEAFF	TGTGCCAGTAGTCAACGCCAGCCGAGCACTGAAGCTTTCTTT
TRBV5-1	TRBD2	TRBJ2-7	NA	CASSPSGFNYEQYF	TGCGCCAGTTCCCCTAGCGGCTTTAACTACGAGCAGTACTTC
TRBV11-3	NA	TRBJ1-3	NA	CASSWKTGDSGNTIYF	TGTGCCAGCAGCTGGAAGACGGGCGATTCTGGAAACACCATATATTTT
TRBV6-8	NA	TRBJ1-6	few	CASSFDGLYNNNSPLHF	TGTGCCAGCAGTTTCGACGGCCTGTATAACAATAATTCACCCCTCCACTTT
TRBV11-3	NA	TRBJ1-1	NA	CASSLKAGVNTEAFF	TGTGCCAGCAGCTTAAAAGCAGGGGTGAACACTGAAGCTTTCTTT
TRBV28	NA	TRBJ1-6	few	CASRDSSYNSPLHF	TGTGCCAGCAGGGACAGCTCCTATAATTCACCCCTCCACTTT
TRBV5-1	NA	TRBJ1-1	NA	CASSLAGHGNTEAFF	TGCGCCAGCAGCTTGGCCGGACACGGGAACACTGAAGCTTTCTTT
TRBV11-3	NA	TRBJ2-2	few	CASTQSGTYPGELFF	TGTGCCAGCACCCAATCCGGGACTTACCCCGGGGAGCTGTTTTTT
TRBV11-3	TRBD1	TRBJ1-5	NA	CASSRDRGSGGNQPQHF	TGTGCCAGCAGCCGAGACAGGGGGTCCGGGGGCAATCAGCCCCAGCATTTT
TRBV11-3	NA	TRBJ1-2	NA	CASSRRLTGRYGYTF	TGTGCCAGCAGCCGACGGTTAACAGGACGTTATGGCTACACCTTC
TRBV6-8	TRBD1	TRBJ2-1	NA	CASSYWEGQGTMKQFF	TGTGCCAGCAGTTACTGGGAGGGACAGGGGACAATGAAGCAGTTCTTC
TRBV6-7	NA	TRBJ1-6	NA	CASSYSGTGDSPLHF	TGTGCCAGCAGTTACTCGGGGACGGGGGATTCACCCCTCCACTTT
TRBV5-1	TRBD1	TRBJ1-2	NA	CASSSLQGAVGYTF	TGCGCCAGCAGCTCGTTACAGGGGGCGGTTGGCTACACCTTC
TRBV28	NA	TRBJ2-7	NA	CAISKASAVFYEQYF	TGTGCCATCTCCAAGGCTTCGGCGGTCTTCTACGAGCAGTACTTC